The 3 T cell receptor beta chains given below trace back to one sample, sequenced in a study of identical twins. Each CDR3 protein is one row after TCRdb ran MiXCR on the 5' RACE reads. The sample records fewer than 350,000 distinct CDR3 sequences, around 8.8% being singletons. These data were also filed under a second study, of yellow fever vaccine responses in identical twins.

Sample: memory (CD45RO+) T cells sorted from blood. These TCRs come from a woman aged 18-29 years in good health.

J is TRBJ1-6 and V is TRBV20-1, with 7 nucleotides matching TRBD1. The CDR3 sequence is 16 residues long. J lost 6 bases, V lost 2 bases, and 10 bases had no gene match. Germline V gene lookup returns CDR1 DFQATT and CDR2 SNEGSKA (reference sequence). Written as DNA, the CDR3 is TGCAGTGCTAGAATACAGGGGAAGGTTATTAATTCACCCCTCCACTTT. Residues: CSARIQGKVINSPLHF.

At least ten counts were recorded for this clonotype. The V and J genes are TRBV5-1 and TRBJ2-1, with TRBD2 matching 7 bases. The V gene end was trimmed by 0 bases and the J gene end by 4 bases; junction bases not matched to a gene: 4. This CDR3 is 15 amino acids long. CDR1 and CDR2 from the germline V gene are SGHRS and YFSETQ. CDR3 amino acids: CASSLEWGGYNEQFF. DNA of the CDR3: TGCGCCAGCAGCTTGGAGTGGGGGGGTTACAATGAGCAGTTCTTC.

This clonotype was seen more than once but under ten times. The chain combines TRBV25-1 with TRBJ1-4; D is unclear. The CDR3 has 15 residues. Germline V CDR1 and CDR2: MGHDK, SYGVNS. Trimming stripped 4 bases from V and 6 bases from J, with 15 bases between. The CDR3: CASSGSWRRDEKLFF. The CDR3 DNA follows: TGTGCCAGCAGTGGTTCGTGGAGACGGGATGAAAAACTGTTTTTT.